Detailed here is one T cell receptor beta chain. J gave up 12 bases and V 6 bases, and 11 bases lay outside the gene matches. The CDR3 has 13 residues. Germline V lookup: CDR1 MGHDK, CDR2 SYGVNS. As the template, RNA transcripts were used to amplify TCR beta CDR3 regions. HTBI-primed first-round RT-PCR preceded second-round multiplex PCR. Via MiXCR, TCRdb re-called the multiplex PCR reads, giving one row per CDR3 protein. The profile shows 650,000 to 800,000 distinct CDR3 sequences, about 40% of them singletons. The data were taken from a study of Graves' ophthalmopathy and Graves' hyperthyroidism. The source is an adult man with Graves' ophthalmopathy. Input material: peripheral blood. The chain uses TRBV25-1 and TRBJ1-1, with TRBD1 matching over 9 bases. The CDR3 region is CASRGTGTGRTFF. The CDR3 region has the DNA TGTGCCAGCAGGGGAACCGGGACAGGGAGGACTTTCTTT.